The rows below give T cell receptor beta chains drawn from one sample of a study of chemoradiotherapy in HPV16-positive cancers. The protocol was immunoSEQ multiplex PCR, while the TCRdb copy is restricted to in-frame clones and leaves out a portion. The sample consists of fewer than 15,000 clones, 63% of them appearing once. Sampling was carried out from a patient who underwent chemoradiotherapy. These TCRs come from a human donor with HPV-associated anogenital cancer. The CDR3 runs from the conserved cysteine through the conserved F or W. D genes are given only for firm matches. Where a row states a size, it is once, few, many or the class of an expanded clone; other rows omit it.

J,D,size,V,DNA,CDR3
TRBJ1-2,NA,NA,TRBV2,TGTGCCAGCACTCTTGACAGCCTCAACTATGGCTACACCTTC,CASTLDSLNYGYTF
TRBJ2-5,NA,NA,TRBV11-2,TGTGCCAGCAGCTTTTTGGGTGAGACCCAGTACTTC,CASSFLGETQYF
TRBJ1-2,NA,NA,TRBV2,TGTGCCAGCGGTTGGGGTAACTATGGCTACACCTTC,CASGWGNYGYTF
TRBJ2-4,TRBD2,NA,TRBV5-4,TGTGCCAGCAGCTCCGACTTTCTAGCGGGGGTAGCCAAAAACATTCAGTACTTC,CASSSDFLAGVAKNIQYF
TRBJ2-1,TRBD2,few,TRBV18,TGTGCCAGCTCACCACCGCGGCTAGCGGGGGGGTACAATGAGCAGTTCTTC,CASSPPRLAGGYNEQFF
TRBJ1-6,NA,NA,TRBV28,TGTGCCGGCCCCTCTAGTACGGGAAACTCCTATAATTCACCCCTCCACTTT,CAGPSSTGNSYNSPLHF
TRBJ1-6,NA,few,TRBV30,TGTGCCTGGAGTCCCGGGACCCTACCCCTCCACTTT,CAWSPGTLPLHF
TRBJ1-1,NA,few,TRBV6-1,TGTGCCAGCACCAGAGTAGGCGGAACTGAAGCTTTCTTT,CASTRVGGTEAFF
TRBJ2-3,TRBD2,NA,TRBV5-1,TGCGCCAGCAGCTACGGACTAGCGGGGGCGATAGATACGCAGTATTTT,CASSYGLAGAIDTQYF
TRBJ2-7,TRBD1,NA,TRBV5-1,TGCGCCAGCAGCTTGGTTGACAGGGCGCAGCACTTC,CASSLVDRAQHF
TRBJ1-5,NA,NA,TRBV4-1,TGCGCCAGCAGCCCCATAAGAGCGGGGATTGGTCAGCCCCAGCATTTT,CASSPIRAGIGQPQHF
TRBJ2-5,TRBD1,NA,TRBV7-8,TGTGCCAGCATGCTGACCGGGACAGGGGGTGAGACCCAGTACTTC,CASMLTGTGGETQYF